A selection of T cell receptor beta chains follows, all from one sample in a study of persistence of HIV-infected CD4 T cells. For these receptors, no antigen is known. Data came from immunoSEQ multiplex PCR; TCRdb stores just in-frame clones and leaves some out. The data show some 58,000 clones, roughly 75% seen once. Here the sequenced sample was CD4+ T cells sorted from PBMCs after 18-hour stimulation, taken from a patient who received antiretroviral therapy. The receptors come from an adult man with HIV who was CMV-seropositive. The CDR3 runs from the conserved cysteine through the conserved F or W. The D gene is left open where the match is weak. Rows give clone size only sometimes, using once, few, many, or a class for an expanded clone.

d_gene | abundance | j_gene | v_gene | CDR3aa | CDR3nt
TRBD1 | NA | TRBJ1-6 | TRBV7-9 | CASSFGTGDPNSPLHF | TGTGCCAGCAGTTTCGGGACAGGGGACCCTAATTCACCCCTCCACTTT
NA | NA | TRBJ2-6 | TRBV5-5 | CASSSFVSGANVLTF | TGTGCCAGCAGCTCCTTCGTCTCTGGGGCCAACGTCCTGACTTTC
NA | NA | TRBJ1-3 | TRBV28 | CASSLGRARATIYF | TGTGCCAGCAGTTTAGGGAGAGCTCGGGCCACCATATATTTT
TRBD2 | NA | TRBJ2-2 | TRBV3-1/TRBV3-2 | CASSLSEGRGGELFF | TGTGCCAGCAGCCTTTCCGAGGGGAGGGGCGGGGAGCTGTTTTTT
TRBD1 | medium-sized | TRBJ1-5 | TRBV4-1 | CASSHVRDSNQPQHF | TGCGCCAGCAGCCATGTCCGGGACAGTAATCAGCCCCAGCATTTT
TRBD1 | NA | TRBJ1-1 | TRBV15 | CATSRDLWSRQGADTEAFF | TGTGCCACCAGCAGAGATCTCTGGTCGAGACAGGGGGCGGACACTGAAGCTTTCTTT
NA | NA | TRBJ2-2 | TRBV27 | CASSPAGANTGELFF | TGTGCCAGCAGTCCCGCAGGGGCGAACACCGGGGAGCTGTTTTTT
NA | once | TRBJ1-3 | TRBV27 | CASRLGGAGNTIYF | TGTGCCAGCAGGCTCGGGGGCGCTGGAAACACCATATATTTT
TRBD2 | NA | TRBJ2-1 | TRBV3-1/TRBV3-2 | CASSLPGLAGDEQFF | TGTGCCAGCAGCTTACCGGGACTAGCAGGCGATGAGCAGTTCTTC
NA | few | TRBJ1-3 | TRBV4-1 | CASSHVGNTIYF | TGCGCCAGCAGCCACGTTGGAAACACCATATATTTT
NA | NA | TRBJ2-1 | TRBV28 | CASSKTPSSYNEQFF | TGTGCCAGCAGCAAGACTCCGAGCTCCTACAATGAGCAGTTCTTC
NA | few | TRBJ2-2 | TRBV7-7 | CASSLGVEGTGELFF | TGTGCCAGCAGCTTAGGGGTTGAGGGAACCGGGGAGCTGTTTTTT
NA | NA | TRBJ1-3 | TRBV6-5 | CASLSSGNTIYF | TGTGCCAGCTTAAGCTCTGGAAACACCATATATTTT
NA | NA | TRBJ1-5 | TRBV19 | CASTTGWGGQPQHF | TGTGCCAGTACCACAGGGTGGGGAGGGCAGCCCCAGCATTTT
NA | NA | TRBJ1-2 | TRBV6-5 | CASSKGRGYTF | TGTGCCAGCAGCAAAGGGAGGGGCTACACCTTC
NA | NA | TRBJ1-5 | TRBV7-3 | CASSLTGDGNQPQHF | TGTGCCAGCAGCTTAACAGGGGATGGCAATCAGCCCCAGCATTTT
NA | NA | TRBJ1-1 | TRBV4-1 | CASSQTGQPNTEAFF | TGCGCCAGCAGCCAAACCGGACAGCCGAACACTGAAGCTTTCTTT
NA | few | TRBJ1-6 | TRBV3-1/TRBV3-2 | CASSLTENNSPLHF | TGTGCCAGCAGCCTTACAGAGAATAATTCACCCCTCCACTTT
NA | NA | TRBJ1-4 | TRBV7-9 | CASSLGGGNSEKLFF | TGTGCCAGCAGCCTAGGGGGGGGTAACAGTGAAAAACTGTTTTTT
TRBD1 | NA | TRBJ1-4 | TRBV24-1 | CATSEQGAGKLFF | TGTGCCACCAGCGAACAGGGGGCGGGAAAACTGTTTTTT
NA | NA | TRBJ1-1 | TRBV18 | CASSPNSNTEAFF | TGTGCCAGCTCACCAAACAGTAACACTGAAGCTTTCTTT
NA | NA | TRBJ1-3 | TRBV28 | CASSLADDSGNTIYF | TGTGCCAGCAGTTTGGCAGACGACTCTGGAAACACCATATATTTT
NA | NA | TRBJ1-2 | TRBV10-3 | CATQGSRYGYTF | TGTGCCACCCAGGGAAGCAGGTATGGCTACACCTTC
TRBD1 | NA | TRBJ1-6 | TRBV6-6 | CASTGALDNSPLHF | TGTGCCAGTACAGGGGCCCTCGATAATTCACCCCTCCACTTT
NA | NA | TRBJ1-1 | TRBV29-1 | CSVANTEAFF | TGCAGCGTCGCGAACACTGAAGCTTTCTTT
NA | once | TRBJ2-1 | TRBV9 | CASSEGLGYEQFF | TGTGCCAGCAGCGAGGGGTTAGGGTATGAGCAGTTCTTC
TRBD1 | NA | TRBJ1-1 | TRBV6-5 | CASRGQGAGKAFF | TGTGCCAGCAGGGGACAGGGGGCAGGGAAAGCTTTCTTT
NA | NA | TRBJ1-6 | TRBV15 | CATSRQGSSPLHF | TGTGCCACCAGCAGACAGGGGTCGTCACCCCTCCACTTT
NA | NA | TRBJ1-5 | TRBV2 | CASTPVLSNQPQHF | TGTGCCAGCACTCCCGTGTTGAGCAATCAGCCCCAGCATTTT
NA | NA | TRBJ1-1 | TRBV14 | CASSQDWGDTEAFF | TGTGCCAGCAGCCAAGATTGGGGGGACACTGAAGCTTTCTTT
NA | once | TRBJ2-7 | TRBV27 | CASSRAGTKYYEQYF | TGTGCCAGCAGTCGGGCCGGGACAAAATACTACGAGCAGTACTTC
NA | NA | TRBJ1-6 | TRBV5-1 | CASSLEGIGLNNSPLHF | TGCGCCAGCAGCTTGGAAGGGATAGGCCTCAATAATTCACCCCTCCACTTT
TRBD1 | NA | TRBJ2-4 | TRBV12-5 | CASGFGQVPGIQYF | TGTGCTAGTGGTTTTGGACAGGTTCCTGGCATTCAGTACTTC
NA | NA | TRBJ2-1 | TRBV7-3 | CASANSRGSYNEQFF | TGTGCCAGCGCGAATTCACGGGGCTCTTACAATGAGCAGTTCTTC
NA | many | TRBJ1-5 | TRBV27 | CASSFGQDQPQHF | TGTGCCAGCAGTTTCGGGCAGGATCAGCCCCAGCATTTT
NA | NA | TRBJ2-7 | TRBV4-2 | CASSQEIGQFPYEQYF | TGTGCCAGCAGCCAAGAAATTGGACAGTTCCCCTACGAGCAGTACTTC
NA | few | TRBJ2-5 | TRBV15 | CATSRDRSGQETQYF | TGTGCCACCAGCAGAGATAGGTCAGGCCAAGAGACCCAGTACTTC